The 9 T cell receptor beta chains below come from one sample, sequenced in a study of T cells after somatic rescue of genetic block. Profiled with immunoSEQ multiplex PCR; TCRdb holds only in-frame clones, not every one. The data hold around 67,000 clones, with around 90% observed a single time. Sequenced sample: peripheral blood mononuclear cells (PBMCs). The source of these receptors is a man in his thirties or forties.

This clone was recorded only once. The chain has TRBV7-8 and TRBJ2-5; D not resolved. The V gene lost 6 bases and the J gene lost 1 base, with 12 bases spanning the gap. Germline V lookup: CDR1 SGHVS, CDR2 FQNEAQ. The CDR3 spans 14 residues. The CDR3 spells CASSYNYAQETQYF. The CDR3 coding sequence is TGTGCCAGCAGTTACAACTATGCCCAAGAGACCCAGTACTTC.

This CDR3 reads CASSVTGFYQPQHF. DNA for the CDR3: TGTGCCAGCAGTGTGACAGGTTTCTATCAGCCCCAGCATTTT. The chain combines TRBV2 with TRBJ1-5, with TRBD1 as a possible D gene (6 bases). V was cut by 4 bases and J by 5 bases, with 12 bases left in between. CDR3 length: 14 amino acids. Germline V gives CDR1 SNHLY, CDR2 FYNNEI.

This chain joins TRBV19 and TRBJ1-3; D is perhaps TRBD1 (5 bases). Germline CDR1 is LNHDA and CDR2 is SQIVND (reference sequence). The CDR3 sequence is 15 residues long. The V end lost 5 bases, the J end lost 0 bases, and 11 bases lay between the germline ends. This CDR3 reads CASSPGLSSGNTIYF. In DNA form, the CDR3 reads TGTGCCAGTAGTCCGGGACTGTCCTCTGGAAACACCATATATTTT.

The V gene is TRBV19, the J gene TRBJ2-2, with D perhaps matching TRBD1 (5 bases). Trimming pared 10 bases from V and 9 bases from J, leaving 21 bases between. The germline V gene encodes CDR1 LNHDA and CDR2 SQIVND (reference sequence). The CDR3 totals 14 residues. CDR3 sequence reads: CATSVGHAVRELFF. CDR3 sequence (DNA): TGTGCCACCTCAGTAGGACATGCGGTACGGGAGCTGTTTTTT.

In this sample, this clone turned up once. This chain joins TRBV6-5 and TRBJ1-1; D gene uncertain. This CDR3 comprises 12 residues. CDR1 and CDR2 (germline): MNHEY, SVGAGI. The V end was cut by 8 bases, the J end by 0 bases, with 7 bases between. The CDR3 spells CASYTLNTEAFF. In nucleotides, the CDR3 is TGTGCCAGCTACACACTGAACACTGAAGCTTTCTTT.

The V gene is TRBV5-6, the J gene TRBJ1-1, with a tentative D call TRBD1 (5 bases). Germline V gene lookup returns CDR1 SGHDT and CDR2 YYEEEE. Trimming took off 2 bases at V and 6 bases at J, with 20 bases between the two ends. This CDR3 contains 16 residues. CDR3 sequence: CASSLGQARVNSEAFF. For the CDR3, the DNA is TGTGCCAGCAGCTTAGGGCAGGCCAGGGTGAATTCTGAAGCTTTCTTT.

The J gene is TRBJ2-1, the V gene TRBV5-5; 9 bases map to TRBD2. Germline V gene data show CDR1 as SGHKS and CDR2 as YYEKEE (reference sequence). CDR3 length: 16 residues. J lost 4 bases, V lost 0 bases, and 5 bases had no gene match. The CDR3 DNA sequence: TGTGCCAGCAGCTTGGTAGCGGGGGTGATATACAATGAGCAGTTCTTC. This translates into CASSLVAGVIYNEQFF.

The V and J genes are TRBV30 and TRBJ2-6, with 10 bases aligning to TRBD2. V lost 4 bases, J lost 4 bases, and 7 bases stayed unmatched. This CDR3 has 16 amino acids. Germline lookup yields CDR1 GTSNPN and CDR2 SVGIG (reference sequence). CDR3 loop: CAWNSSGRCGANVLTF. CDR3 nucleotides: TGTGCCTGGAACTCTAGCGGGAGATGCGGGGCCAACGTCCTGACTTTC.

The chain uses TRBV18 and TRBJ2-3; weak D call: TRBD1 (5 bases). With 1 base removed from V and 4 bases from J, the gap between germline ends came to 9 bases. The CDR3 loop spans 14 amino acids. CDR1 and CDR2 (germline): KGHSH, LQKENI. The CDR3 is CASSPRQGSDTQYF. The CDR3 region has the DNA TGTGCCAGCTCACCACGGCAGGGTTCAGATACGCAGTATTTT.